This TCR beta chain was profiled in a study of response to subunit inactivated influenza vaccine. This clonotype came up many times. Each CDR3 protein is one row after TCRdb ran MiXCR on the RT-PCR reads. The repertoire holds just under 250,000 distinct CDR3 sequences, with 12% as singletons. The CDR3 is 15 residues long. Trimming shortened V by 6 bases and J by 0 bases, and 17 bases separated the two germline ends. CDR1 DFQATT and CDR2 SNEGSKA come from the germline V gene (reference sequence). Sample: non-naive T cells sorted from PBMCs, taken roughly 2 weeks before vaccination. V gene TRBV20-1 combines with J gene TRBJ1-2; maybe TRBD1 (6 bases). The clonotype comes from a man in his forties or fifties who received an inactivated influenza vaccine. The CDR3 coding sequence is TGCAGTGCCCCCCGGGGGGCGGGAGCTAACTATGGCTACACCTTC. Translation: CSAPRGAGANYGYTF.